This T cell receptor (beta chain) was recorded in a study of breast tumors, draining lymph nodes, adjacent tissues. Study results and caveats: Compared with lymph nodes, tumors were less diverse; compared with nontumor tissue, more. Luminal-like breast cancer showed significantly higher tumor–nontumor repertoire similarity than basal-like. Data only fit, rather than demonstrated, lymph node origin of most tumor T cells.

The lymph nodes were axillary draining lymph nodes from breast cancer patients. TCRdb fed the multiplex PCR reads into MiXCR, producing one record per CDR3 protein. Altogether 200,000 or so distinct CDR3 sequences are present, about 32% being singletons, with the ten largest covering around 4.5%. The CDR3 has 13 residues. The ends were cut back, 6 bases at V and 0 bases at J, with 7 bases in the middle. Germline CDR1 reads MNHNS; CDR2 reads SASEGT. In this sample, this clonotype turned up many times. Its target is unknown. The chain combines TRBV6-1 with TRBJ2-3; weak D call: TRBD1 (6 bases). This TCR was recovered from a female donor with breast cancer. Some clones in this sample may be carry-over from other donors' samples. Sequencing was carried out using axillary lymph node tissue. CDR3 bases: TGTGCCAGCAGACAGGGTAGCACAGATACGCAGTATTTT. Its translation is CASRQGSTDTQYF.